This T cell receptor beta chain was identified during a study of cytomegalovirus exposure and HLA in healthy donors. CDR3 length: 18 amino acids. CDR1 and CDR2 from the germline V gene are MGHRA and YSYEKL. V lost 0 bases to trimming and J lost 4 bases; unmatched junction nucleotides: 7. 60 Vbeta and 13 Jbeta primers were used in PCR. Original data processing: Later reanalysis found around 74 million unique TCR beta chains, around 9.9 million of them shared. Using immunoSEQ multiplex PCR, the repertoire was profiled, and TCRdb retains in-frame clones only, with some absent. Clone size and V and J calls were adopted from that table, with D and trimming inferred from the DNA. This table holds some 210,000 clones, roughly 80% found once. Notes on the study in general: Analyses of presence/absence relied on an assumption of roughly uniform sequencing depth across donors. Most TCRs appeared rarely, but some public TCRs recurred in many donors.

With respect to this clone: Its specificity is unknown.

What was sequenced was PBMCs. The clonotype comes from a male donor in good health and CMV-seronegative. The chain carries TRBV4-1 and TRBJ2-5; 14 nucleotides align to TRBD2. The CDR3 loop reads CASSQDRLAGGPVETQYF. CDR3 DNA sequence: TGCGCCAGCAGCCAAGATCGACTAGCGGGAGGGCCAGTAGAGACCCAGTACTTC.